These T cell receptor beta chains were read from a single sample in a study of CD8 T cells in Susac syndrome. TCRdb processed the immunoSEQ multiplex PCR reads anew with MiXCR; each CDR3 protein has one entry. The table lists about 140,000 distinct CDR3 sequences, approximately 95% of them singletons. Sample: CD4+ T cells from PBMCs. The source is a human donor with Susac syndrome. CDR3s include the opening cysteine and the closing phenylalanine or tryptophan. A D gene is named only where the DNA matches it firmly. Only part of the rows carry a size: once, few, many, or a class if the clone is expanded.

D: TRBD2; size: NA; V: TRBV9; J: TRBJ2-3; CDR3: CASSPTSGRAGTDTQYF; DNA: TGTGCCAGCAGCCCCACTAGCGGGAGGGCCGGCACAGATACGCAGTATTTT
D: TRBD1; size: NA; V: TRBV3-1; J: TRBJ2-5; CDR3: CASSQVTGGQETQYF; DNA: TGTGCCAGCAGCCAAGTCACAGGGGGCCAGGAGACCCAGTACTTC
D: NA; size: NA; V: TRBV29-1; J: TRBJ2-1; CDR3: CSAWYTPYEGGQFF; DNA: TGCAGCGCCTGGTACACACCCTACGAAGGGGGGCAGTTCTTC
D: TRBD1; size: once; V: TRBV28; J: TRBJ2-6; CDR3: CASKTGGSGANVLTF; DNA: TGTGCCAGCAAGACAGGGGGCTCTGGGGCCAACGTCCTGACTTTC
D: NA; size: NA; V: TRBV30; J: TRBJ2-7; CDR3: CAWSAAYEQYF; DNA: TGTGCCTGGAGTGCCGCCTACGAGCAGTACTTC
D: NA; size: NA; V: TRBV12-3/TRBV12-4; J: TRBJ2-5; CDR3: CASSSHRDQVAQYF; DNA: TGTGCCAGCAGTTCGCACCGGGACCAGGTGGCCCAGTACTTC
D: NA; size: NA; V: TRBV5-6; J: TRBJ1-1; CDR3: CASSRSLTEAFF; DNA: TGTGCCAGCAGCCGGAGCCTCACTGAAGCTTTCTTT
D: NA; size: NA; V: TRBV5-1; J: TRBJ1-1; CDR3: CASSPGRRGRLNTEAFF; DNA: TGCGCCAGCAGCCCGGGACGGAGAGGAAGATTGAACACTGAAGCTTTCTTT
D: TRBD2; size: NA; V: TRBV4-3; J: TRBJ2-7; CDR3: CASSQVGLAGVQEQYF; DNA: TGCGCCAGCAGCCAAGTTGGACTAGCGGGAGTTCAGGAGCAGTACTTC
D: TRBD1; size: NA; V: TRBV9; J: TRBJ2-2; CDR3: CASSPNDRADGELFF; DNA: TGTGCCAGCAGCCCAAATGACAGGGCAGACGGGGAGCTGTTTTTT
D: TRBD1; size: NA; V: TRBV4-2; J: TRBJ1-1; CDR3: CASSQPDRGRSFF; DNA: TGTGCCAGCAGCCAACCGGACAGGGGGCGTAGTTTCTTT
D: TRBD1; size: NA; V: TRBV5-4; J: TRBJ2-6; CDR3: CASSTRTGVYSGANVLTF; DNA: TGTGCCAGCAGCACCCGGACAGGGGTCTACTCTGGGGCCAACGTCCTGACTTTC
D: TRBD2; size: NA; V: TRBV27; J: TRBJ2-1; CDR3: CASSRKLAGGVEQFF; DNA: TGTGCCAGCAGTAGAAAGCTAGCGGGAGGGGTTGAGCAGTTCTTC
D: NA; size: NA; V: TRBV29-1; J: TRBJ1-3; CDR3: CSVESPHGRSGNTIYF; DNA: TGCAGCGTTGAATCCCCGCACGGACGCTCTGGAAACACCATATATTTT
D: TRBD2; size: NA; V: TRBV20-1; J: TRBJ2-7; CDR3: CSARVGTSGSIEQYF; DNA: TGCAGTGCTAGAGTCGGGACTAGCGGGAGTATCGAGCAGTACTTC
D: NA; size: NA; V: TRBV27; J: TRBJ2-5; CDR3: CASTFSAGGKETQYF; DNA: TGTGCCAGCACCTTCTCGGCAGGGGGGAAAGAGACCCAGTACTTC